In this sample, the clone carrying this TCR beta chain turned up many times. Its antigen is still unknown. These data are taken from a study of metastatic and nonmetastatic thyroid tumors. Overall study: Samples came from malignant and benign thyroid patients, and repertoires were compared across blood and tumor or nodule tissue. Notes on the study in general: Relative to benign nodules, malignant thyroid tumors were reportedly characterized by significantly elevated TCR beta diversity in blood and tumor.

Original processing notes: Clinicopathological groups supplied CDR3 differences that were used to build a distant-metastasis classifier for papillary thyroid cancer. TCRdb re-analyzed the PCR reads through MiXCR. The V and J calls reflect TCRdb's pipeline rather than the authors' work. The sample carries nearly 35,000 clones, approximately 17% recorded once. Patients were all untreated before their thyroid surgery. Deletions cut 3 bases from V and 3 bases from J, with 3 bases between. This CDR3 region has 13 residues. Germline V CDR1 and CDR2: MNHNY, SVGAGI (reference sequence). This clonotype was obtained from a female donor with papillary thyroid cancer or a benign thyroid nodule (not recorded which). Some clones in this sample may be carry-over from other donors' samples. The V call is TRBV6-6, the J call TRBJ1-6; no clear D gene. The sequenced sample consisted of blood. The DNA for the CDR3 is TGTGCCAGCAGTTATTACTATAATTCACCCCTCCACTTT. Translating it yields CASSYYYNSPLHF.